This T cell receptor beta chain was observed in a study of shared clonotypes between healthy human individuals. Study background: Two female and three male donors aged 18 to 49 were enrolled.

V trimming: 6 bases; J trimming: 4 bases; junction bases outside the gene matches: 4. CDR1 MNHEY and CDR2 SVGAGI come from the germline V gene. The CDR3 runs 13 residues. Libraries were prepared by immunoSEQ multiplex PCR; TCRdb keeps only in-frame clonotypes and omits some of them. The sample records 2.5 million or so clones, around nine tenths being singletons. The authors divided CD4+ cells into CD45RA+ naive and CD45RA-negative memory subsets. The chain joins TRBV6-5 to TRBJ1-2, with 8 bases fitting TRBD1. Sequenced: naive CD4+ T cells sorted from blood. The subset was: CD45RA+ positively selected. This receptor was identified in a man aged 18-30 years in good health. The chain's CDR3 is CASSLDRAYGYTF. The CDR3 nucleotides read TGTGCCAGCAGCCTGGACAGGGCCTATGGCTACACCTTC.